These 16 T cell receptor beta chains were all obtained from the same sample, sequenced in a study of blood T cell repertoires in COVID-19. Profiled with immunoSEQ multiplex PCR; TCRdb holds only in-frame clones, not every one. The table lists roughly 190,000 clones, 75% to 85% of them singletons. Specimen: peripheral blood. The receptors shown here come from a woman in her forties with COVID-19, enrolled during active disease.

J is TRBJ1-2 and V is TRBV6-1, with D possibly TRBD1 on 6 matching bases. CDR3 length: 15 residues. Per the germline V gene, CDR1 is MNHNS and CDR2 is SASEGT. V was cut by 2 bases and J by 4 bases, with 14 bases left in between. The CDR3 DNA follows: TGTGCCAGCAGTGAAACGGACAGCGTTTTCTATGGCTACACCTTC. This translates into CASSETDSVFYGYTF.

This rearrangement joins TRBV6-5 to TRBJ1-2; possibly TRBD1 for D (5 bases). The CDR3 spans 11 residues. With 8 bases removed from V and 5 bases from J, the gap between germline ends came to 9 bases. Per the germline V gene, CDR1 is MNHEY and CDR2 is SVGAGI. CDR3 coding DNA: TGTGCCAGCCACCAGGGTTATGGCTACACCTTC. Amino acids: CASHQGYGYTF.

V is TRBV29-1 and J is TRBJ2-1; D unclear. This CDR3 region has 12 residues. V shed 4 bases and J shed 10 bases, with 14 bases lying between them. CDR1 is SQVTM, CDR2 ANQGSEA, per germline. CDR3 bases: TGCAGCGTTGGTACTACCTTTCCGGAGCAGTTCTTC. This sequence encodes CSVGTTFPEQFF.

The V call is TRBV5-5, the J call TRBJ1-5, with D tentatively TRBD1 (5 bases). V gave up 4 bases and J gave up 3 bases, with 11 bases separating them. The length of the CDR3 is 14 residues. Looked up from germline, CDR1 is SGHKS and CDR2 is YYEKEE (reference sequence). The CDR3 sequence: CASSLRGDNQPQHF. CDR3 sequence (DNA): TGTGCCAGCAGCCTTCGGGGGGACAATCAGCCCCAGCATTTT.

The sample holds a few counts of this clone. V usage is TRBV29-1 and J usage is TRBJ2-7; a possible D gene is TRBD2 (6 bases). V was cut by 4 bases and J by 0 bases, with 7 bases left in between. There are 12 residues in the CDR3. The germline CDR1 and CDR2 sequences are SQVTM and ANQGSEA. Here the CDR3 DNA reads TGCAGCGTTGGCGGGAACTCCTACGAGCAGTACTTC. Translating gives CSVGGNSYEQYF.

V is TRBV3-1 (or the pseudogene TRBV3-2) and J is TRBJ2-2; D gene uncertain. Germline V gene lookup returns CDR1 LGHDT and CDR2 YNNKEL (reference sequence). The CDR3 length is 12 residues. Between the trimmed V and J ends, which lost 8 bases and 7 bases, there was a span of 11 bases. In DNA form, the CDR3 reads TGTGCCAGCCGTTTGCTTAGCGGGGAGCTGTTTTTT. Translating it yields CASRLLSGELFF.

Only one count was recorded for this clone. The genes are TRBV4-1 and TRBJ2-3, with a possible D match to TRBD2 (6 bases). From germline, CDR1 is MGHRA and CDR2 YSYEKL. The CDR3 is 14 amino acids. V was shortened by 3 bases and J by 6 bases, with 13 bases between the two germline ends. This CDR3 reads CASSHLTGDDTQYF. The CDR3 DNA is TGCGCCAGCAGCCATCTGACGGGAGATGATACGCAGTATTTT.

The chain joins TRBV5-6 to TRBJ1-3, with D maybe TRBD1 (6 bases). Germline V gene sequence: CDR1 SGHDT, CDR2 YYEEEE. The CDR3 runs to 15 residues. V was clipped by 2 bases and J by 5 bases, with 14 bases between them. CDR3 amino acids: CASSFQTGSRNTIYF. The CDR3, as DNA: TGTGCCAGCAGCTTTCAGACAGGCTCCCGAAACACCATATATTTT.

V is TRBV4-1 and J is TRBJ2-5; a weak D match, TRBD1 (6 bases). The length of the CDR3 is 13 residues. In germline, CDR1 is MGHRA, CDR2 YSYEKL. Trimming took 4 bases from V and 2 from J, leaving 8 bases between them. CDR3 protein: CASSPTGQETQYF. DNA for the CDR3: TGCGCCAGCAGCCCGACAGGACAAGAGACCCAGTACTTC.

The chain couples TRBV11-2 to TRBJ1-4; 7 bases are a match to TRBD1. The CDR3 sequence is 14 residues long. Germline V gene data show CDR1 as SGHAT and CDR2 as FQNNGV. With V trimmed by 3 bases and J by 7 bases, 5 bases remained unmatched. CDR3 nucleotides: TGTGCCAGCAGCTTTCCAGGGGGGCGTGAAAAACTGTTTTTT. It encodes CASSFPGGREKLFF.

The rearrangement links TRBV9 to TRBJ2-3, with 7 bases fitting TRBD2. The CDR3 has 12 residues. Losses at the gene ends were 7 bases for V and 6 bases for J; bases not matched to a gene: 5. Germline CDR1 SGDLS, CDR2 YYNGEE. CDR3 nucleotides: TGTGCCAGCGGGAGGGCCTTGGATACGCAGTATTTT. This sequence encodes CASGRALDTQYF.

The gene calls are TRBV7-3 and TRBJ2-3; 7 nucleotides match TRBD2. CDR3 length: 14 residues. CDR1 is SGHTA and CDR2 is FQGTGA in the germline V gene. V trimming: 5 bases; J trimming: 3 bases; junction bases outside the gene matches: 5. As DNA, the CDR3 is TGTGCCAGCAGCACCCTGGGGGGGACAGATACGCAGTATTTT. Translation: CASSTLGGTDTQYF.

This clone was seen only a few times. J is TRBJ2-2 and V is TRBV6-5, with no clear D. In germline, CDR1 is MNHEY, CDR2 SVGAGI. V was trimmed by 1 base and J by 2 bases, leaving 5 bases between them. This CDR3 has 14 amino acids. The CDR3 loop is CASSYYLNTGELFF. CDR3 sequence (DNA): TGTGCCAGCAGTTACTACTTAAACACCGGGGAGCTGTTTTTT.

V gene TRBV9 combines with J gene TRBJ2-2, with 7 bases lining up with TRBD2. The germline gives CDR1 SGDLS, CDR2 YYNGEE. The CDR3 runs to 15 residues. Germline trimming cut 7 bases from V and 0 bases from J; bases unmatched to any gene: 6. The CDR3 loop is CASGAAGSNTGELFF. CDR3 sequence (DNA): TGTGCCAGCGGGGCAGCGGGATCGAACACCGGGGAGCTGTTTTTT.

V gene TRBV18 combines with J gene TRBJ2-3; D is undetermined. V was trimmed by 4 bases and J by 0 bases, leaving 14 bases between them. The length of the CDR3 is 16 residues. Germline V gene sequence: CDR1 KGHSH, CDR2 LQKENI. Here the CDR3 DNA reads TGTGCCAGCTCACTCCTCCCCGCGTCTAGCACAGATACGCAGTATTTT. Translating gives CASSLLPASSTDTQYF.

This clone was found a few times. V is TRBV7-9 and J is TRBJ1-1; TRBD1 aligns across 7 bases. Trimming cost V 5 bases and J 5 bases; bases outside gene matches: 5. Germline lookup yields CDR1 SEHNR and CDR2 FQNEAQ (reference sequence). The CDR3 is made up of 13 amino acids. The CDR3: CASSPRGDTEAFF. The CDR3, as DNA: TGTGCCAGCAGCCCCAGGGGGGATACTGAAGCTTTCTTT. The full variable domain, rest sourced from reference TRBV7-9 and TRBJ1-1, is DTGVSQNPRHKITKRGQNVTFRCDPISEHNRLYWYRQTLGQGPEFLTYFQNEAQLEKSRLLSDRFSAERPKGSFSTLEIQRTEQGDSAMYLCASSPRGDTEAFFGQGTRLTVV.